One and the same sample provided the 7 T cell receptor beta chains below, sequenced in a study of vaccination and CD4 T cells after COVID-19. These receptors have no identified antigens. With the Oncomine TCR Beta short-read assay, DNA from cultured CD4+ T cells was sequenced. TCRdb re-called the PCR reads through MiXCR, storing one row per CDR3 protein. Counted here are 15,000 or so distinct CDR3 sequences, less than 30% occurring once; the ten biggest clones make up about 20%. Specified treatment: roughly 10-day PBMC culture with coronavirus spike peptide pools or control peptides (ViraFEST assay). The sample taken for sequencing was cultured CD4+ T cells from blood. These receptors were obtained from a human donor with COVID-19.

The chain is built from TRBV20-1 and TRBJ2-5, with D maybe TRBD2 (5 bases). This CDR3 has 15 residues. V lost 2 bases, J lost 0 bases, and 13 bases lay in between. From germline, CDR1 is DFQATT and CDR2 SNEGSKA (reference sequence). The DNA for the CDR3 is TGCAGTGCTAGACCCGCGGGTAGGGACCAAGAGACCCAGTACTTC. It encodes CSARPAGRDQETQYF.

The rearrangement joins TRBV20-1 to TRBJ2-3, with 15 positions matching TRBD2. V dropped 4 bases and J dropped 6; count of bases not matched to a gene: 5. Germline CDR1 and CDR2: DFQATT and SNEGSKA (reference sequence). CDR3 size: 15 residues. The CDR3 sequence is CSATAGLAGGDTQYF. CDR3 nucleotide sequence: TGCAGTGCTACCGCAGGACTAGCGGGGGGGGATACGCAGTATTTT.

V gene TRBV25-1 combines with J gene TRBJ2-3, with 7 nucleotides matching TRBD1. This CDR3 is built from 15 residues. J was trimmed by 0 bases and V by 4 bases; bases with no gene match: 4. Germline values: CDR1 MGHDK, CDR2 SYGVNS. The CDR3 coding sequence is TGTGCCAGCAGTGTTGGGACAGCTAGCACAGATACGCAGTATTTT. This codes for CASSVGTASTDTQYF. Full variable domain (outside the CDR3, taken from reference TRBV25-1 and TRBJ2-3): EADIYQTPRYLVIGTGKKITLECSQTMGHDKMYWYQQDPGMELHLIHYSYGVNSTEKGDLSSESTVSRIRTEHFPLTLESARPSHTSQYLCASSVGTASTDTQYFGPGTRLTVL.

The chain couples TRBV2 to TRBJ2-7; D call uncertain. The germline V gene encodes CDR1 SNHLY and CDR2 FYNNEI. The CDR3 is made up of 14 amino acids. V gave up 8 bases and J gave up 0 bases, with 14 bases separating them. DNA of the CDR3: TGTGCCAGCCGTATTAGGAGAAGCTCCTACGAGCAGTACTTC. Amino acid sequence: CASRIRRSSYEQYF. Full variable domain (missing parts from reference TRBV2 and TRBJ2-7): EPEVTQTPSHQVTQMGQEVILRCVPISNHLYFYWYRQILGQKVEFLVSFYNNEISEKSEIFDDQFSVERPDGSNFTLKIRSTKLEDSAMYFCASRIRRSSYEQYFGPGTRLTVT.

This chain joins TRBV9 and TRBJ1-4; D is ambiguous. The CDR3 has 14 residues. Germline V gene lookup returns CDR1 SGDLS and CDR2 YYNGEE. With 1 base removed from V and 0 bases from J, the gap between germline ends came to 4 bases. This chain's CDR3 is CASSVSTTNEKLFF. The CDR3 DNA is TGTGCCAGCAGCGTATCGACAACTAATGAAAAACTGTTTTTT.

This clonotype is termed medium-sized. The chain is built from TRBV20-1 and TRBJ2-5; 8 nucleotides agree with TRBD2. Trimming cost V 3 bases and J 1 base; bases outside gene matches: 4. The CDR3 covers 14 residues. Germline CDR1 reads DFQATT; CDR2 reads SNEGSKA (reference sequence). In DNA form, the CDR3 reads TGCAGTGCTAGCCCTAGCGGGCCCCAAGAGACCCAGTACTTC. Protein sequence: CSASPSGPQETQYF.

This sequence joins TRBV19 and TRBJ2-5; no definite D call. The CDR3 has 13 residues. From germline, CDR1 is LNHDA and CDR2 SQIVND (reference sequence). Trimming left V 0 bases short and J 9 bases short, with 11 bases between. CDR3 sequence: CASSIDPGPAQYF. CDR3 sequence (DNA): TGTGCCAGTAGTATAGATCCTGGCCCGGCCCAGTACTTC.